One T cell receptor (beta chain) is described in this entry. Its antigen is undetermined. These data originate in a study of OX40 agonist ivuxolimab in advanced cancers. Study-wide results and limits: More expanded clones were found, on average, in CD8+ than in CD4+ T cells.

CDR1 and CDR2 (germline): ENHRY, SYGVKD. The CDR3 totals 14 residues. V lost 3 bases to trimming and J lost 4 bases, with 10 bases between them. TCRdb's table, derived via immunoSEQ multiplex PCR, lists solely in-frame clones and lacks some. The profile shows 20,000 or so clones, about four fifths of them singletons. This chain joins TRBV10-3 and TRBJ1-5, with a possible D match to TRBD1 (6 bases). This specimen consisted of CD4+ or CD8+ T cells sorted from blood, obtained in a trial of the OX40 agonist ivuxolimab. The receptor was derived from an adult with an advanced solid tumor such as melanoma, head and neck, liver or kidney cancer. The CDR3 nucleotides are TGTGCCATCAGTGAACAAACAGGGAATCAGCCCCAGCATTTT. Its protein is CAISEQTGNQPQHF.